One and the same sample provided the 13 T cell receptor beta chains below, sequenced in a study of cytomegalovirus exposure and HLA in healthy donors. With 60 Vbeta and 13 Jbeta primers, the PCR was carried out. Libraries were prepared by immunoSEQ multiplex PCR; TCRdb keeps only in-frame clonotypes and omits some of them. This table holds 90,000 to 150,000 clones. The sample taken for sequencing was PBMCs. These receptor sequences come from a man aged 18 to 30 in good health and CMV-seronegative.

The chain couples TRBV28 to TRBJ2-7; D gene uncertain. V was pared by 8 bases and J by 7 bases, with 15 bases between. Germline V lookup: CDR1 MDHEN, CDR2 SYDVKM. CDR3 length equals 12 residues. In DNA, the CDR3 is TGTGCCAGCTCCGTATCGTCGCGTGAGCAGTACTTC. Translated, it gives CASSVSSREQYF.

The chain couples TRBV6-1 to TRBJ2-5; perhaps TRBD2 as D (5 bases). This CDR3 is 13 amino acids long. V was cut by 8 bases and J by 5 bases, with 15 bases left in between. Looked up from germline, CDR1 is MNHNS and CDR2 is SASEGT. Written as DNA, the CDR3 is TGTGCCAGCTACCGTGCGCGCGGGGAGACCCAGTACTTC. This translates into CASYRARGETQYF.

The CDR3 DNA sequence: TGTGCCAGCAGCGCCAGGGTAGCGGGGGGCTACACCTTC. Protein product: CASSARVAGGYTF. The rearrangement uses TRBV2 and TRBJ1-2; D may be TRBD1 (5 bases). CDR1 SNHLY and CDR2 FYNNEI come from the germline V gene. This CDR3 is built from 13 residues. V lost 6 bases, J lost 8 bases, and 16 bases lay in between.

The J gene is TRBJ2-2, the V gene TRBV5-1; 13 bases map to TRBD2. V shed 4 bases and J 0 bases; nucleotides not matched to a gene: 3. The CDR3 totals 17 residues. Germline CDR1 reads SGHRS; CDR2 reads YFSETQ. The CDR3 region is CASSRGTSGTNTGELFF. DNA of the CDR3: TGCGCCAGCAGCCGCGGGACTAGCGGGACGAACACCGGGGAGCTGTTTTTT.

CDR3 bases: TGCGCCAGCAGCCAGCCTACTACCGGCCGGGGCAATGAGCAGTTCTTC. It yields the protein CASSQPTTGRGNEQFF. The chain has TRBV4-1 and TRBJ2-1; TRBD2 might be the D (5 bases). Trimming took 3 bases from V and 6 from J, leaving 18 bases between them. This CDR3 comprises 16 residues. Per germline, CDR1 MGHRA and CDR2 YSYEKL.

The chain employs TRBV7-9 and TRBJ1-3; TRBD1 is a possible D gene (6 bases). Trimming cost V 5 bases and J 2 bases, with 10 bases left between them. The CDR3 extends over 14 amino acids. CDR1 SEHNR and CDR2 FQNEAQ come from the germline V gene (reference sequence). CDR3 DNA sequence: TGTGCCAGCAGCATTACAGGGACTGGAAACACCATATATTTT. Its protein is CASSITGTGNTIYF.

This rearrangement joins TRBV9 to TRBJ2-5; no clear D gene. Germline CDR1 is SGDLS and CDR2 is YYNGEE. Trimming left V 0 bases short and J 4 bases short, with 4 bases between. The CDR3 totals 12 residues. This CDR3 is CASSVVGETQYF. The CDR3 region has the DNA TGTGCCAGCAGCGTAGTCGGAGAGACCCAGTACTTC.

This chain joins TRBV6-1 and TRBJ2-7; D unresolved. The CDR3 is 17 amino acids. Trimming took off 4 bases at V and 2 bases at J, with 21 bases between the two ends. CDR1 and CDR2 (germline): MNHNS, SASEGT. The CDR3 coding sequence is TGTGCCAGCAGTGTATCCGCTAGGTACTCTGCTACCTACGAGCAGTACTTC. The encoded protein is CASSVSARYSATYEQYF.

The V call is TRBV30, the J call TRBJ1-2, with no clear D. There are 15 residues in the CDR3. The V gene lost 3 bases and the J gene lost 0 bases, with 14 bases spanning the gap. Germline V CDR1 and CDR2: GTSNPN, SVGIG (reference sequence). The CDR3 nucleotides are TGTGCCTGGAGCCCGGGATCCCCAACTAACTATGGCTACACCTTC. It is translated as CAWSPGSPTNYGYTF.

The genes are TRBV6-5 and TRBJ2-7; 7 bases fit TRBD2. Germline CDR1 reads MNHEY; CDR2 reads SVGAGI. Unmatched junction bases numbered 5, after V lost 6 bases and J lost 6 bases. CDR3 size: 12 residues. CDR3 in DNA: TGTGCCAGCAGCGGGGGGAAGCGCGAGCAGTACTTC. It is translated as CASSGGKREQYF.

This sequence joins TRBV25-1 and TRBJ2-7; TRBD1 matches at 9 bases. CDR3 size: 16 residues. Trimming at V came to 1 base and at J to 3 bases, leaving 7 bases not matched to a gene. Looked up from germline, CDR1 is MGHDK and CDR2 is SYGVNS. This CDR3 reads CASSESWGTGSYEQYF. CDR3 nucleotides: TGTGCCAGCAGTGAATCTTGGGGGACAGGGAGCTACGAGCAGTACTTC.

The chain combines TRBV6-6 with TRBJ2-7; D remains unclear. V was trimmed by 0 bases and J by 2 bases, leaving 14 bases between them. Germline CDR1 is MNHNY and CDR2 is SVGAGI (reference sequence). The CDR3 runs 16 residues. The CDR3 spells CASSYSKLSPTYEQYF. DNA for the CDR3: TGTGCCAGCAGTTACTCGAAGCTTAGTCCTACCTACGAGCAGTACTTC.

The chain carries TRBV6-1 and TRBJ1-1; D perhaps matches TRBD1 (5 bases). In germline, CDR1 is MNHNS, CDR2 SASEGT. CDR3 length: 14 residues. V shed 6 bases and J shed 5 bases, with 16 bases lying between them. CDR3 amino acids: CASSETLKGTEAFF. The DNA of the CDR3 is TGTGCCAGCAGCGAAACACTGAAGGGGACTGAAGCTTTCTTT.